The present T cell receptor beta chain was sequenced within a study of shared clonotypes between healthy human individuals. Repertoires were generated with immunoSEQ multiplex PCR, while TCRdb's copy carries only in-frame clones and drops some. The sample lists millions of clones; about 93% were seen once. Naive CD8 cells were CD45RO-negative, positively selected for CCR7, excluding terminally differentiated effector memory CD45RA+ cells. V lost 0 bases to trimming and J lost 2 bases, with 12 bases between them. Germline-derived CDR1 and CDR2 are SGHRS and YFSETQ. This CDR3 has 15 residues. The sequencing input was naive CD8+ T cells from PBMCs. The V and J genes are TRBV5-1 and TRBJ2-7, with a possible D match to TRBD1 (7 bases). The receptor was isolated from a man between 18 and 35 years old in good health. Some clones in this sample may be carry-over from other donors' samples. The CDR3 is CASSLVQGGPYEQYF. As DNA, the CDR3 is TGCGCCAGCAGCTTGGTCCAGGGGGGACCCTACGAGCAGTACTTC.